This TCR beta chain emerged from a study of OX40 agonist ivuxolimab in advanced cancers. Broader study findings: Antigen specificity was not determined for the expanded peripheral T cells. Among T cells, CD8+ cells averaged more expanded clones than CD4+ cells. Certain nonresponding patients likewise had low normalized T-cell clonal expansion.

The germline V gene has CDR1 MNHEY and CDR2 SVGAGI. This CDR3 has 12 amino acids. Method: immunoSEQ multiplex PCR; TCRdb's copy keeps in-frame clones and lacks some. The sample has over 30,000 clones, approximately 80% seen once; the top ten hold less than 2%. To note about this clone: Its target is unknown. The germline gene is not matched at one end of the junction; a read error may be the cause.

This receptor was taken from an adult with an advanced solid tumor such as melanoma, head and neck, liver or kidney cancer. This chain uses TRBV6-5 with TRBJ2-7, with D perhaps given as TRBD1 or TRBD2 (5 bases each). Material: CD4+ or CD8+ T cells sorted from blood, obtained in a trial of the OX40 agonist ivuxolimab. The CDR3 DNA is TGTGCCAGCAGTACCCCGGGACGCCCGATCCACTTC. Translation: CASSTPGRPIHF.